This T cell receptor (beta chain) derives from a study of CD8 T cells in ankylosing spondylitis. Broader study findings: One TCR beta motif, made up of under ten highly homologous variants, appeared characteristic of ankylosing spondylitis blood. Enrichment of disease-linked clones was reportedly significant in matched ankylosing spondylitis synovial fluid. There were earlier reports of some motif variants in reactive arthritis synovial fluid and blood.

This clonotype was found a few times. Its antigen is currently unknown. Germline V gene data show CDR1 as DFQATT and CDR2 as SNEGSKA (reference sequence). The CDR3 is 16 amino acids. V lost 0 bases, J lost 2 bases, and 15 bases lay in between. TCRdb re-called the 5' RACE reads with MiXCR, one entry per CDR3 protein. The sample gives 100,000 to 150,000 distinct CDR3 sequences, roughly an eighth of which show up once; roughly 3% is in the top ten. V usage is TRBV20-1 and J usage is TRBJ2-3; no clear D. Sequencing was carried out using blood, either unsorted or a sorted T cell fraction (not recorded which). The clonotype was recovered from a female donor with ankylosing spondylitis or in good health (not recorded which). CDR3 sequence reads: CSARDPGSTFTDTQYF. CDR3 nucleotide sequence: TGCAGTGCTAGAGATCCAGGTAGTACCTTCACAGATACGCAGTATTTT.